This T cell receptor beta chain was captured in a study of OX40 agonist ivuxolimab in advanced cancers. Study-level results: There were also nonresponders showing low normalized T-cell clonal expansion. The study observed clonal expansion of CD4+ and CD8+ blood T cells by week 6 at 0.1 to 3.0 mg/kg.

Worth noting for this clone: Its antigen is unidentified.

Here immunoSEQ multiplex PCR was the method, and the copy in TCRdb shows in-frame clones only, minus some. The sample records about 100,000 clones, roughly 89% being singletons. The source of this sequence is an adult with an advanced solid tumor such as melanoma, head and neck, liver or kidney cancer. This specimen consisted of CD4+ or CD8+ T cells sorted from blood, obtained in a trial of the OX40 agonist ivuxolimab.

The DNA of the CDR3 is TGTGCCAGCGCCGGGGAGGGGGCCACAGATACGCAGTATTTT. Translation gives CASAGEGATDTQYF. This rearrangement joins TRBV4-2 to TRBJ2-3; D assignment may be TRBD1 or TRBD2 (7 bases each). The germline CDR1 and CDR2 sequences are LGHNA and YNFKEQ. The CDR3 runs 14 residues. Trimming pared 8 bases from V and 2 bases from J, leaving 14 bases between.